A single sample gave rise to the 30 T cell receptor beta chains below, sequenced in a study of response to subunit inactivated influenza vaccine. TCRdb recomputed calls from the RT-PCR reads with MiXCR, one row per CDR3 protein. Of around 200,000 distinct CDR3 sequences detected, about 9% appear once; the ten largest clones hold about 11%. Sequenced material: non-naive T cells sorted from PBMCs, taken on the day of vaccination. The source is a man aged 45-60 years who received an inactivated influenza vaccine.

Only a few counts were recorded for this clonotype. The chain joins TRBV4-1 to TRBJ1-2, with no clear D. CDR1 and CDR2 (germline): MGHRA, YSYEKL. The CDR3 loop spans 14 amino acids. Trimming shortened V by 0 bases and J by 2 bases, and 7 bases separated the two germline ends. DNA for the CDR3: TGCGCCAGCAGCCAAGATCCTAAAAACTATGGCTACACCTTC. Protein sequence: CASSQDPKNYGYTF.

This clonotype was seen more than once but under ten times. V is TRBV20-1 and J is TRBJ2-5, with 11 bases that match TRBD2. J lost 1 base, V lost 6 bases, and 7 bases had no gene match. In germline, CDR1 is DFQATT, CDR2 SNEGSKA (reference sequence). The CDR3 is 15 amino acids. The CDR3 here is CSATLAGEIQETQYF. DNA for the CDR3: TGCAGTGCGACACTAGCGGGGGAGATCCAAGAGACCCAGTACTTC.

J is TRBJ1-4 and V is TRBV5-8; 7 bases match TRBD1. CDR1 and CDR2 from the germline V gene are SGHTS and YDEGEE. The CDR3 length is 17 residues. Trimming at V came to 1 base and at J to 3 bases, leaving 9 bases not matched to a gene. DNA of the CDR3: TGTGCCAGCAGCTTGCGTCCAGGGGGAAGGGCTAATGAAAAACTGTTTTTT. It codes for CASSLRPGGRANEKLFF.

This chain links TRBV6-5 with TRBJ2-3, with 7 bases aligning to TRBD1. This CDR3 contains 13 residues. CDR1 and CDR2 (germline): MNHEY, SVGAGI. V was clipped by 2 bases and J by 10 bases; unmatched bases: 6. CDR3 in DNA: TGTGCCAGCAGTTACCGACAGGGCCATTCGCAGTATTTT. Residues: CASSYRQGHSQYF.

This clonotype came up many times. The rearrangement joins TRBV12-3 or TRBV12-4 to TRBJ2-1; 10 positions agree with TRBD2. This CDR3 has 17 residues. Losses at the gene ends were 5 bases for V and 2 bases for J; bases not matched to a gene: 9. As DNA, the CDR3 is TGTGCCAGCAGTCCCTCTAGCGGGAGTCCAACCTACAATGAGCAGTTCTTC. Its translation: CASSPSSGSPTYNEQFF.

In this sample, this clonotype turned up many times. CDR3 region: CASSLGGGYEQYF. The DNA of the CDR3 is TGTGCCAGCAGCTTAGGCGGGGGGTACGAGCAGTACTTC. This chain joins TRBV13 and TRBJ2-7; 7 bases fit TRBD2. The CDR3 spans 13 residues. CDR1 is PRHDT and CDR2 is FYEKMQ in the germline V gene (reference sequence). With V trimmed by 0 bases and J by 4 bases, 0 bases remained unmatched.

The DNA for the CDR3 is TGCAGTGCTAGTAGCGGGAGGGAGACCCAGTACTTC. Translated, it gives CSASSGRETQYF. This rearrangement joins TRBV20-1 to TRBJ2-5, with TRBD2 matching over 10 bases. After removal of 3 bases from V and 5 bases from J, the junction contained 0 bases not matched to a gene. The CDR3 spans 12 residues. CDR1 DFQATT and CDR2 SNEGSKA come from the germline V gene (reference sequence).

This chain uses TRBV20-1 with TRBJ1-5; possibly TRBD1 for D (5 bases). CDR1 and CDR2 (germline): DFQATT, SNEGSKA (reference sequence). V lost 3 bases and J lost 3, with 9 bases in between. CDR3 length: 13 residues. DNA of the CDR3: TGCAGTGCTAGCGACAGCCCCAATCAGCCCCAGCATTTT. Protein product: CSASDSPNQPQHF.

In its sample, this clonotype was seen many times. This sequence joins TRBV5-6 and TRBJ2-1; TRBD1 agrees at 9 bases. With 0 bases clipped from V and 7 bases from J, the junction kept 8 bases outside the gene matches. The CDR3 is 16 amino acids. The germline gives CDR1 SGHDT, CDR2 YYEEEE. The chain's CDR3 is CASSLVLDRGGNEQFF. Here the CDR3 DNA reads TGTGCCAGCAGCTTGGTTTTGGACAGGGGAGGGAATGAGCAGTTCTTC.

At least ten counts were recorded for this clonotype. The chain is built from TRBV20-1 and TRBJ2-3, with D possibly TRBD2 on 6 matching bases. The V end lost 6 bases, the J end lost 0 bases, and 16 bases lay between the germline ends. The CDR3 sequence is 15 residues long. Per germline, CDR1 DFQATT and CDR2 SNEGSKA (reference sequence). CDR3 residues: CSASASEVSTDTQYF. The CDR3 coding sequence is TGCAGTGCATCCGCTAGCGAGGTTAGCACAGATACGCAGTATTTT.

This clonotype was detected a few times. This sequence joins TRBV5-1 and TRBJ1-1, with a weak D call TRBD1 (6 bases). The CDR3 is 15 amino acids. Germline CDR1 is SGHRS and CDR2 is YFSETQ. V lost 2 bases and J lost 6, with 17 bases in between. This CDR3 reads CASSLTDRVYSEAFF. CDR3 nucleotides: TGCGCCAGCAGCTTAACGGACAGAGTTTATTCTGAAGCTTTCTTT.

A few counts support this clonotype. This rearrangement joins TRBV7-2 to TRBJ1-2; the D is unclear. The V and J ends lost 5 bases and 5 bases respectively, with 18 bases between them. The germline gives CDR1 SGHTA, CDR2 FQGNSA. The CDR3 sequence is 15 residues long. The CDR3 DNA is TGTGCCAGCAGCGCGAACCCCGGATTAGGGTATGGCTACACCTTC. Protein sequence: CASSANPGLGYGYTF.

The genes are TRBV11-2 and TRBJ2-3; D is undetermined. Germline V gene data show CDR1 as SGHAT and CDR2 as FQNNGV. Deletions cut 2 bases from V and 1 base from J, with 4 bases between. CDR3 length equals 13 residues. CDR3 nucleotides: TGTGCCAGCAGCTTAAGTCGCACAGATACGCAGTATTTT. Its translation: CASSLSRTDTQYF.

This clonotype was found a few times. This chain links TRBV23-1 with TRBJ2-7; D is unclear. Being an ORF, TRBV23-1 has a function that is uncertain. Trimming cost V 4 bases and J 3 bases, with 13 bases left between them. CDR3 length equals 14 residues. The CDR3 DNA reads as TGCGCCAGCAGTCTAGGCCAAAGGGACTACGAGCAGTACTTC. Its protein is CASSLGQRDYEQYF.

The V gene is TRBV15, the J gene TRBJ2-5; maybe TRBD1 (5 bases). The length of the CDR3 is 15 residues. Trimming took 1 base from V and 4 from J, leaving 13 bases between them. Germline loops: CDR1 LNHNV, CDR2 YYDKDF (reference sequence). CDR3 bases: TGTGCCACCAGCAGAGTCAGGGCCCTCGGAGAGACCCAGTACTTC. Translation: CATSRVRALGETQYF.

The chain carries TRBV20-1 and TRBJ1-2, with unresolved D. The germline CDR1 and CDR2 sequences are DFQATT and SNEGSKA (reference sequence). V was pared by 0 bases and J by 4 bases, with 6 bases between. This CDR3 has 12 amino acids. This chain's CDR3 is CSARDRVYGYTF. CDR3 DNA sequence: TGCAGTGCTAGAGATAGGGTCTATGGCTACACCTTC.

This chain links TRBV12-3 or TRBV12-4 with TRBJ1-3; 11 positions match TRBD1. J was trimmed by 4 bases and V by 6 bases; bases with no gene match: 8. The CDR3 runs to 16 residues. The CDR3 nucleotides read TGTGCCAGCAGCCAGGGACAGGGGGGCCTCGGAAACACCATATATTTT. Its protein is CASSQGQGGLGNTIYF.

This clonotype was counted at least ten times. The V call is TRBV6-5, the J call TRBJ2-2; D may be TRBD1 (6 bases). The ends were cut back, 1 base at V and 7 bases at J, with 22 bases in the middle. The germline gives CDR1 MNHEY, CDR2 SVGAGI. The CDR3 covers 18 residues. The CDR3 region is CASSYLNRYREGGGELFF. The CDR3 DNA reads TGTGCCAGCAGTTACTTAAACCGTTACAGGGAAGGAGGCGGGGAGCTGTTTTTT.

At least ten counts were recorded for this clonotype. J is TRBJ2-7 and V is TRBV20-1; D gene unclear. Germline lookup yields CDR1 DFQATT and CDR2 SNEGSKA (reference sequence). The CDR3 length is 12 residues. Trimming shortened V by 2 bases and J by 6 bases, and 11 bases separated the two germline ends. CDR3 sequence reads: CSARPAGREQYF. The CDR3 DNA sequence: TGCAGTGCTAGACCTGCCGGGCGCGAGCAGTACTTC.

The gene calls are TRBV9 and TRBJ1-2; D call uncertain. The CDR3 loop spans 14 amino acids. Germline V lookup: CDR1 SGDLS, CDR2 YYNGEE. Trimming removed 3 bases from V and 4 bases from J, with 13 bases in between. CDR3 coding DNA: TGTGCCAGCAGCGGACGACTTGCCCCCTATGGCTACACCTTC. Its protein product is CASSGRLAPYGYTF.

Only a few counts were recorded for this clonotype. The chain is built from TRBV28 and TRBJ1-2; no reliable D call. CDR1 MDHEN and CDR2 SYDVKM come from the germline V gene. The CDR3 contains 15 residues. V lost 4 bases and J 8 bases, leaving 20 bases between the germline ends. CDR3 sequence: CASSYLRTGRGGYTF. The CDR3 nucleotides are TGTGCCAGCAGTTATCTCCGGACGGGCCGAGGGGGCTACACCTTC.

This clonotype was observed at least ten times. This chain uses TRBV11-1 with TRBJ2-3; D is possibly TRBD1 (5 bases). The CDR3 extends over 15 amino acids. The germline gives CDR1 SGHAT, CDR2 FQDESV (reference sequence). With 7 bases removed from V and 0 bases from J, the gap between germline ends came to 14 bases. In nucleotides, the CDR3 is TGTGCCAGCAACACCCAGGGCAGGAGCACAGATACGCAGTATTTT. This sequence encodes CASNTQGRSTDTQYF. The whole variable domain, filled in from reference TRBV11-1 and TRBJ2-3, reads EAEVAQSPRYKITEKSQAVAFWCDPISGHATLYWYRQILGQGPELLVQFQDESVVDDSQLPKDRFSAERLKGVDSTLKIQPAELGDSAMYLCASNTQGRSTDTQYFGPGTRLTVL.

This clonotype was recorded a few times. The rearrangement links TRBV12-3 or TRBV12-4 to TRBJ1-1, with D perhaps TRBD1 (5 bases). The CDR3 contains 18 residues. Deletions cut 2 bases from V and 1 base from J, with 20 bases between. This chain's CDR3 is CASSLKEIWGPQNTEAFF. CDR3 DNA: TGTGCCAGCAGTTTAAAAGAGATATGGGGCCCGCAGAACACTGAAGCTTTCTTT.

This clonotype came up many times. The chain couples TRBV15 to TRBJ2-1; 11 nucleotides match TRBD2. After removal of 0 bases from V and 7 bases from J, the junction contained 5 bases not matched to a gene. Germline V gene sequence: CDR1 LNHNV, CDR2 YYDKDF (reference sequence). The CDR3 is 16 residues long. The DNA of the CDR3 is TGTGCCACCAGCAGAGATCTGGCTAGCGGGAGGAATGAGCAGTTCTTC. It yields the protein CATSRDLASGRNEQFF.

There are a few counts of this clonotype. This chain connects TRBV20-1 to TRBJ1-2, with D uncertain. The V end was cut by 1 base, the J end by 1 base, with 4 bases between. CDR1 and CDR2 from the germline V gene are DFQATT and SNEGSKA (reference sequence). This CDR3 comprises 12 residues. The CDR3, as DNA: TGCAGTGCTAGAGTTAGTAACTATGGCTACACCTTC. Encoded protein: CSARVSNYGYTF.

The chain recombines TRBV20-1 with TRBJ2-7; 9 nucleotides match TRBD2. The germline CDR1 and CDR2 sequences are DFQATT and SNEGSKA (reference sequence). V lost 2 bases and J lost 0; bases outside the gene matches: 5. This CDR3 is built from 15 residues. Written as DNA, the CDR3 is TGCAGTGCTAGACCTTCTAGCGGGGTCTCCTACGAGCAGTACTTC. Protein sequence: CSARPSSGVSYEQYF.

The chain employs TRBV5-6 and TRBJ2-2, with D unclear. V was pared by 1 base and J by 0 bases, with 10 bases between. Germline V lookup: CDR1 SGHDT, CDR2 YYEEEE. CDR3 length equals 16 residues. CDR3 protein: CASSLSQVANTGELFF. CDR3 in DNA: TGTGCCAGCAGCTTGAGCCAGGTCGCGAACACCGGGGAGCTGTTTTTT.

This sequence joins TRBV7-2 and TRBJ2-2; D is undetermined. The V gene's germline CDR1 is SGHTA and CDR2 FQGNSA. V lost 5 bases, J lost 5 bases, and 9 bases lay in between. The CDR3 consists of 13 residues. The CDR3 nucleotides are TGTGCCAGCAGCGGCGATCGGACCGGGGAGCTGTTTTTT. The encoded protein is CASSGDRTGELFF.

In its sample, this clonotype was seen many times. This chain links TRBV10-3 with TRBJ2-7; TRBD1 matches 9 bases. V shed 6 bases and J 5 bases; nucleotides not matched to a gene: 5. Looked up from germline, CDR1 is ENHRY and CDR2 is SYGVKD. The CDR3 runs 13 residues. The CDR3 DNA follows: TGTGCCATCAGCTGGGGACAGGGTAACGAGCAGTACTTC. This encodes CAISWGQGNEQYF.

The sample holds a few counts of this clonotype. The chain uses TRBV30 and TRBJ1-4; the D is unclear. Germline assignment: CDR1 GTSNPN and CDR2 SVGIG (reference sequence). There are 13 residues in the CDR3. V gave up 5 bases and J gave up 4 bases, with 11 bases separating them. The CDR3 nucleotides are TGTGCCTGGGCGGAGACTTTTAATGAAAAACTGTTTTTT. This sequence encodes CAWAETFNEKLFF. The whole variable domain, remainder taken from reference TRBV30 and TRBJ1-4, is SQTIHQWPATLVQPVGSPLSLECTVEGTSNPNLYWYRQAAGRGLQLLFYSVGIGQISSEVPQNLSASRPQDRQFILSSKKLLLSDSGFYLCAWAETFNEKLFFGSGTQLSVL.